The 18 T cell receptor beta chains in this list originate from one sample, sequenced in a study of T cell clonality in common variable immunodeficiency. Study-wide findings and caveats: Fewer deletions and N-nucleotide insertions were reportedly seen in common variable immunodeficiency TCR beta sequences.

Antigen specificity for these receptors is unknown. TCRdb's copy holds only in-frame clones and misses some; the assay was immunoSEQ multiplex PCR. The specimen has about 33,000 clones, none found just once. Source material: peripheral blood mononuclear cells. These receptors all stem from a human donor with common variable immunodeficiency.

With respect to this clone: Read coverage stops 3 residues before the CDR3 terminus; the germline J gene supplies the remainder. This chain links TRBV30 with TRBJ1-5; possible D gene TRBD1, 6 bases. Germline V lookup: CDR1 GTSNPN, CDR2 SVGIG (reference sequence). Trimming took off 2 bases at V and 0 bases at J, with 20 bases between the two ends. This CDR3 spans 18 amino acids. The CDR3 sequence: CAWSPSWAGENSNQPQHF. The DNA read from the CDR3 is TGTGCCTGGAGTCCTTCATGGGCAGGGGAAAATAGCAATCAGCCC. Looking up the rest from reference TRBV30 and TRBJ1-5 gives the full variable domain: SQTIHQWPATLVQPVGSPLSLECTVEGTSNPNLYWYRQAAGRGLQLLFYSVGIGQISSEVPQNLSASRPQDRQFILSSKKLLLSDSGFYLCAWSPSWAGENSNQPQHFGDGTRLSIL.

This clone appeared many times. The read ends 3 residues shy of where the CDR3 ends; the end is completed using the germline J gene. The chain combines TRBV10-3 with TRBJ2-3; 7 nucleotides align to TRBD2. Per the germline V gene, CDR1 is ENHRY and CDR2 is SYGVKD. With V trimmed by 7 bases and J by 5 bases, 9 bases remained unmatched. The CDR3 length is 14 residues. The sequenced part of the CDR3 DNA is TGTGCCATCACCCCGGATAGCGGGCAAGATACG. This encodes CAITPDSGQDT. The CDR3 as a whole reads CAITPDSGQDTQYF.

Ten or more counts support this clone. The CDR3 extends 3 residues past the end of the read, so its final part is completed from the germline J gene. The chain recombines TRBV18 with TRBJ2-1, with D tentatively TRBD1 (7 bases). This CDR3 region has 18 residues. With 0 bases removed from V and 4 bases from J, the gap between germline ends came to 19 bases. CDR1 is KGHSH and CDR2 is LQKENI in the germline V gene. The part of the CDR3 DNA that was read is TGTGCCAGCTCACCACCGACTAGGGGGCTCCGACCTTACAATGAG. As protein: CASSPPTRGLRPYNE. The full CDR3 reads CASSPPTRGLRPYNEQFF. The full variable domain, with the rest looked up from reference TRBV18 and TRBJ2-1, is NAGVMQNPRHLVRRRGQEARLRCSPMKGHSHVYWYRQLPEEGLKFMVYLQKENIIDESGMPKERFSAEFPKEGPSILRIQQVVRGDSAAYFCASSPPTRGLRPYNEQFFGPGTRLTVL.

This clone is medium-sized in the sample. The DNA ends 3 residues before the CDR3 does, and the rest of the CDR3 is filled in from the germline J gene. This sequence joins TRBV19 and TRBJ1-6; possibly TRBD1 for D (6 bases). The V gene lost 7 bases and the J gene lost 5 bases, with 12 bases spanning the gap. The CDR3 extends over 14 amino acids. Germline V lookup: CDR1 LNHDA, CDR2 SQIVND (reference sequence). The CDR3 DNA, read in part, is TGTGCCAGTACCACCGGGACACATAATTCACCC. Encoded protein: CASTTGTHNSP. The full CDR3 reads CASTTGTHNSPLHF. The full variable domain, in which reference TRBV19 and TRBJ1-6 provide the parts outside the CDR3, is DGGITQSPKYLFRKEGQNVTLSCEQNLNHDAMYWYRQDPGQGLRLIYYSQIVNDFQKGDIAEGYSVSREKKESFPLTVTSAQKNPTAFYLCASTTGTHNSPLHFGNGTRLTVT.

Many counts were recorded for this clone. The CDR3 end lies 3 residues beyond the end of the read and is filled in from the germline J gene. The chain employs TRBV19 and TRBJ1-5, with 9 bases matching TRBD1. Per the germline V gene, CDR1 is LNHDA and CDR2 is SQIVND (reference sequence). Unmatched junction bases numbered 12, after V lost 5 bases and J lost 7 bases. This CDR3 is 16 amino acids long. The CDR3 is CASSFTGGVIGQPQHF. Partial CDR3 DNA: TGTGCCAGTAGTTTTACAGGGGGCGTAATCGGCCAGCCC.

This clone was seen many times. Sequencing ends 3 residues short of the CDR3 end; the germline J gene provides the rest. The rearrangement links TRBV30 to TRBJ2-7; 9 bases align to TRBD1. The CDR3 sequence is 14 residues long. The J segment lost 0 bases and the V segment lost 6 bases, leaving 6 bases of the junction unmatched. The germline V gene encodes CDR1 GTSNPN and CDR2 SVGIG (reference sequence). The CDR3 DNA, read in part, is TGTGCCTGTACACAGGGGGCAGCCTCCTACGAG. This codes for CACTQGAASYE. The whole CDR3 protein is CACTQGAASYEQYF. Full variable domain (rest looked up from reference TRBV30 and TRBJ2-7): SQTIHQWPATLVQPVGSPLSLECTVEGTSNPNLYWYRQAAGRGLQLLFYSVGIGQISSEVPQNLSASRPQDRQFILSSKKLLLSDSGFYLCACTQGAASYEQYFGPGTRLTVT.

This clone is medium-sized within its sample. The DNA ends 3 residues before the CDR3 does, and the rest of the CDR3 is filled in from the germline J gene. The genes are TRBV19 and TRBJ2-2; 9 nucleotides match TRBD2. Unmatched junction bases numbered 6, after V lost 6 bases and J lost 7 bases. Per the germline V gene, CDR1 is LNHDA and CDR2 is SQIVND (reference sequence). CDR3 length equals 14 residues. CDR3 sequence: CASRRGGQSGELFF. Partial CDR3 DNA: TGTGCCAGTAGGCGGGGGGGCCAAAGCGGGGAG.

This clone was recorded at least ten times. The missing CDR3 end, 3 residues past where the read stops, is filled in from the germline J gene. The rearrangement joins TRBV7-2 to TRBJ2-7; the match to TRBD1 covers 10 bases. The CDR3 length is 15 residues. Germline V gene lookup returns CDR1 SGHTA and CDR2 FQGNSA. V trimming: 5 bases; J trimming: 5 bases; junction bases outside the gene matches: 9. The DNA read from the CDR3 is TGTGCCAGCAGCCTAAGGGGGACAGGGGCGGACGAG. Amino acid sequence: CASSLRGTGADE. The CDR3 as a whole reads CASSLRGTGADEQYF.

This clone was found a few times. A far larger clone differs by one base, so this is likely a read error. The sequenced part of the CDR3 DNA is TGTGCCAGCAGACCTACTCAGGAGAGTGGCGAG. This encodes CASRPTQESGE. The full CDR3 protein reads CASRPTQESGEQYF. The rearrangement links TRBV7-3 to TRBJ2-7; D ambiguous. The read stops 3 residues short of the end of the CDR3; the missing end is completed from the germline J gene. The CDR3 length is 14 residues. The germline V and J ends were trimmed by 6 bases and 6 bases, with 18 bases remaining between them. Germline V lookup: CDR1 SGHTA, CDR2 FQGTGA.

This clone was detected a few times. The DNA ends 3 residues before the CDR3 does, and the rest of the CDR3 is filled in from the germline J gene. This chain connects TRBV7-3 to TRBJ2-1; 12 bases are shared with TRBD2. V was pared by 2 bases and J by 4 bases, with 3 bases of the junction left unmatched. The CDR3 extends over 16 amino acids. The germline V gene encodes CDR1 SGHTA and CDR2 FQGTGA. The CDR3: CASSLGLAGPYNEQFF. CDR3 DNA (partial): TGTGCCAGCAGCTTAGGACTAGCGGGGCCTTACAATGAG.

In its sample, this clone was seen many times. The read halts 3 residues ahead of the CDR3 end, with the missing end drawn from the germline J gene. This chain uses TRBV7-6 with TRBJ2-7; D is unclear. V lost 1 base and J 2 bases, leaving 6 bases between the germline ends. In germline, CDR1 is SGHVS, CDR2 FNYEAQ. The CDR3 is 13 residues long. The CDR3 protein is CASSLGTAYEQYF. The CDR3 DNA, read in part, is TGTGCCAGCAGCTTAGGCACAGCCTACGAG.

This clone appeared many times. The read gets to within 3 residues of the CDR3 end, and the germline J gene fills in the rest. The chain has TRBV18 and TRBJ2-7; tentatively, D is TRBD2 (6 bases). The ends were cut back, 3 bases at V and 4 bases at J, with 10 bases in the middle. The CDR3 runs 13 residues. CDR1 and CDR2 from the germline V gene are KGHSH and LQKENI. This CDR3 is CASSPGDSYEQYF. The sequenced part of the CDR3 DNA is TGTGCCAGCTCACCTGGGGACTCATACGAG.

The table lists this clone with many counts. The sequenced fragment ends 3 residues before the CDR3 boundary, so the rest is inferred from the germline J gene. This sequence joins TRBV2 and TRBJ2-1; TRBD1 matches 11 bases. The germline V gene encodes CDR1 SNHLY and CDR2 FYNNEI. V dropped 1 base and J dropped 0; count of bases not matched to a gene: 8. CDR3 length equals 19 residues. The CDR3 bases that were read are TGTGCCAGCAGTGAAGGGGGACAGGGGGGTGACAGCTCCTACAATGAG. Amino acids: CASSEGGQGGDSSYNE. The CDR3 reads in full as CASSEGGQGGDSSYNEQFF.

The table lists this clone with a few counts. CDR3 bases read: TGTGCCTGGAGTGTAAATCCACAGTATGGC. Encoded protein: CAWSVNPQYG. The whole CDR3 reads CAWSVNPQYGYTF. The chain has TRBV30 and TRBJ1-2; the D is unclear. The read ends 3 residues before the CDR3 terminus; that terminus is restored from the germline J gene. Germline CDR1 is GTSNPN and CDR2 is SVGIG (reference sequence). The CDR3 totals 13 residues. The V end was cut by 0 bases, the J end by 5 bases, with 10 bases between.

This clone appeared many times. Read data end 3 residues before the CDR3 end; the end is taken from the germline J gene. This chain links TRBV6-2 or TRBV6-3 with TRBJ2-1; no clear D gene. The CDR3 is made up of 11 amino acids. Between the trimmed V and J ends, which lost 6 bases and 7 bases, there was a span of 7 bases. Germline V gene lookup returns CDR1 MNHEY and CDR2 SVGEGT. Partial CDR3 DNA: TGTGCCAGCAGCTCCCGGAATGAG. Translated: CASSSRNE. The CDR3 in full is CASSSRNEQFF.

As regards this clone: The observed sequence ends 3 residues before the CDR3 terminus, with the missing tail filled in from the germline J gene. This rearrangement joins TRBV19 to TRBJ2-2; 10 bases align to TRBD1. The ends lost 6 bases at V and 3 bases at J; junction bases unmatched: 10. Germline assignment: CDR1 LNHDA and CDR2 SQIVND (reference sequence). This CDR3 has 17 amino acids. The part of the CDR3 DNA that was read is TGTGCCAGTAGGCTCTTCGGGACAGGGGCCGACACCGGGGAG. Protein: CASRLFGTGADTGE. The entire CDR3 is CASRLFGTGADTGELFF. Drawing the rest from reference TRBV19 and TRBJ2-2, the complete variable domain is DGGITQSPKYLFRKEGQNVTLSCEQNLNHDAMYWYRQDPGQGLRLIYYSQIVNDFQKGDIAEGYSVSREKKESFPLTVTSAQKNPTAFYLCASRLFGTGADTGELFFGEGSRLTVL.

There are many counts of this clone. The read falls 3 residues short of the CDR3 end, and the missing part is taken from the germline J gene. This sequence joins TRBV30 and TRBJ2-1; a weak D match, TRBD2 (6 bases). The CDR3 contains 16 residues. Germline loops: CDR1 GTSNPN, CDR2 SVGIG (reference sequence). V lost 3 bases and J 2 bases, leaving 17 bases between the germline ends. The part of the CDR3 DNA that was read is TGTGCCTGGAGATCGTCGACTAGAGGTGCCTACAATGAG. It is translated as CAWRSSTRGAYNE. The entire CDR3 protein is CAWRSSTRGAYNEQFF.

As regards this clone: The read ends 3 residues shy of where the CDR3 ends; the end is completed using the germline J gene. The chain employs TRBV2 and TRBJ2-3; 13 bases are shared with TRBD2. This CDR3 region has 18 residues. The V gene's germline CDR1 is SNHLY and CDR2 FYNNEI. J gave up 2 bases and V 4 bases, and 9 bases lay outside the gene matches. CDR3 DNA, as far as it was read: TGTGCCAGCAGTGCTGGGGGGGGGACTAGCGGGGTCACAGATACG. The encoded protein is CASSAGGGTSGVTDT. The entire CDR3 protein reads CASSAGGGTSGVTDTQYF.